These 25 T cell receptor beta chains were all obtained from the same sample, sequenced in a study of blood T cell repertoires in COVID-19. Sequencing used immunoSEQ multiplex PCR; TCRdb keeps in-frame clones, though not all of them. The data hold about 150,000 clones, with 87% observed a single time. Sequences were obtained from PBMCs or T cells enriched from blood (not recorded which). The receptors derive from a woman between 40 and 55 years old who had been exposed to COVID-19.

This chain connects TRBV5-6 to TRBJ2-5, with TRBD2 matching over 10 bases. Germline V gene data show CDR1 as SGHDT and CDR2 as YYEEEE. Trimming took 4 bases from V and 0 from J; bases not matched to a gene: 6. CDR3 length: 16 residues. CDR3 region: CASSPLAGVDQETQYF. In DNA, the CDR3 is TGTGCCAGCAGCCCCCTAGCGGGGGTTGACCAAGAGACCCAGTACTTC.

In DNA form, the CDR3 reads TGTGCCAGCAGCTCACCACCCGACAGGGGGCTACCCTCCTATGGCTACACCTTC. It encodes CASSSPPDRGLPSYGYTF. The genes are TRBV13 and TRBJ1-2, with 10 bases aligning to TRBD1. The V and J ends lost 4 bases and 4 bases, in that order; junction bases with no gene match: 15. In germline, CDR1 is PRHDT, CDR2 FYEKMQ (reference sequence). This CDR3 spans 18 amino acids. The variable domain in full, with the rest retrieved from reference TRBV13 and TRBJ1-2, is AAGVIQSPRHLIKEKRETATLKCYPIPRHDTVYWYQQGPGQDPQFLISFYEKMQSDKGSIPDRFSAQQFSDYHSELNMSSLELGDSALYFCASSSPPDRGLPSYGYTFGSGTRLTVV.

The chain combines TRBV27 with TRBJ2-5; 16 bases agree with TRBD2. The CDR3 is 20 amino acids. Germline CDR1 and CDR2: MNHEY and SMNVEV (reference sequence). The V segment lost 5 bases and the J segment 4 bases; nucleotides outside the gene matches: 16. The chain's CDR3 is CASSTDLGTSGRAAGETQYF. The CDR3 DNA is TGTGCCAGCAGTACCGATCTAGGGACTAGCGGGAGGGCCGCGGGAGAGACCCAGTACTTC.

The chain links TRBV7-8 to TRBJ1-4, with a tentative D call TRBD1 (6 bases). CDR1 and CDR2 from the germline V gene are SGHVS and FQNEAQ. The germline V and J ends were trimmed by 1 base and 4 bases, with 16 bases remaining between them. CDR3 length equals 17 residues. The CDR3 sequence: CASSLVVRDNLNEKLFF. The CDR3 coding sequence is TGTGCCAGCAGCTTAGTAGTTAGGGACAACCTTAATGAAAAACTGTTTTTT.

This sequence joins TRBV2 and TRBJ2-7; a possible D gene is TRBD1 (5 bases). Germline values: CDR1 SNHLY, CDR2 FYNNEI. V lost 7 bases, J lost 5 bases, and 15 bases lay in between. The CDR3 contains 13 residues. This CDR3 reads CASISPGKNEQYF. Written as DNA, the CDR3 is TGTGCCAGCATAAGTCCAGGGAAAAACGAGCAGTACTTC.

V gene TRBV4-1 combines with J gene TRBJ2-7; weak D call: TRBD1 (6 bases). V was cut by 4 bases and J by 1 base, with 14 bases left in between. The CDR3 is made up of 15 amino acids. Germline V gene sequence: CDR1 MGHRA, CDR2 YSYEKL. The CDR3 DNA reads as TGCGCCAGCAGCCTTGAGGGGGACGGGTCCTACGAGCAGTACTTC. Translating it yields CASSLEGDGSYEQYF.

CDR3 protein: CASSRQGADGYTF. The CDR3 region has the DNA TGTGCCAGCAGCCGACAGGGGGCGGATGGCTACACCTTC. The V call is TRBV6-5, the J call TRBJ1-2, with 10 bases lining up with TRBD1. CDR3 length: 13 amino acids. Germline V gene sequence: CDR1 MNHEY, CDR2 SVGAGI. The trim removed 6 bases at V and 6 bases at J, leaving 4 bases unmatched.

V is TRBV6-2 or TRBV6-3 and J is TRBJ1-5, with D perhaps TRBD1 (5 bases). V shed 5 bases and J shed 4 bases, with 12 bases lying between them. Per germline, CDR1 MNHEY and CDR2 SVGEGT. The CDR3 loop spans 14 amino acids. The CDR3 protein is CASSRDSFNQPQHF. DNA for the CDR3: TGTGCCAGCAGTCGAGACAGCTTTAATCAGCCCCAGCATTTT.

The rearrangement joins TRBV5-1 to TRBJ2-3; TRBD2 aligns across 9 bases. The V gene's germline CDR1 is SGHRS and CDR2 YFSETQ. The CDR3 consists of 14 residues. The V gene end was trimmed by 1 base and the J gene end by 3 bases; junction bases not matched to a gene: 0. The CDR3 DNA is TGCGCCAGCAGCTTGAGCGGGGGGACAGATACGCAGTATTTT. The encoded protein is CASSLSGGTDTQYF.

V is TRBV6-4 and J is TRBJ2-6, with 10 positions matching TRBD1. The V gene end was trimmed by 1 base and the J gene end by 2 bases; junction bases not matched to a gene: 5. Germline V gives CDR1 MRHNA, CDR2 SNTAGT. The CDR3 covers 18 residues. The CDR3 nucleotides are TGTGCCAGCAGTGACTATGGGACAGGGGTCACTGGGGCCAACGTCCTGACTTTC. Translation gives CASSDYGTGVTGANVLTF.

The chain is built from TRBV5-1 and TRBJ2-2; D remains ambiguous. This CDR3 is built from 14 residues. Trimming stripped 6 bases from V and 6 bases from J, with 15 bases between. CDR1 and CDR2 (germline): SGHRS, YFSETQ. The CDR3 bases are TGCGCCAGCATCCCTGAAGGAGTCGCCGGGGAGCTGTTTTTT. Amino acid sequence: CASIPEGVAGELFF.

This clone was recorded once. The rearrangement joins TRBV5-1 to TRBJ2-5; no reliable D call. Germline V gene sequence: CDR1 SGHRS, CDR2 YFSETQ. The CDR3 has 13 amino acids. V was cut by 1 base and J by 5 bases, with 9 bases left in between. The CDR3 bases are TGCGCCAGCAGCTTGCAACTGGTGGAGACCCAGTACTTC. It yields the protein CASSLQLVETQYF.

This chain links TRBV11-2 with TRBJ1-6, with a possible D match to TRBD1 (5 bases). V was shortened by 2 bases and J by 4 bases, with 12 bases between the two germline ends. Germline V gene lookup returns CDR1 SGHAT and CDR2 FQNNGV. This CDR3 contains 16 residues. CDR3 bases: TGTGCCAGCAGCTTAACCCAGGGAGGGTATAATTCACCCCTCCACTTT. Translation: CASSLTQGGYNSPLHF. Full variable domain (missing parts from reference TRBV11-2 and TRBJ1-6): EAGVAQSPRYKIIEKRQSVAFWCNPISGHATLYWYQQILGQGPKLLIQFQNNGVVDDSQLPKDRFSAERLKGVDSTLKIQPAKLEDSAVYLCASSLTQGGYNSPLHFGNGTRLTVT.

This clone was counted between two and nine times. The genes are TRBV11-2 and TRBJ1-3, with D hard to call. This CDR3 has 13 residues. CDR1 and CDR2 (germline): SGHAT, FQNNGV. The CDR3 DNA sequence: TGTCCAGGCTTCCTTACCTCTGGAAACACCATATATTTT. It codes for CPGFLTSGNTIYF.

The CDR3 loop reads CASTPTLLAGNSYEQYF. The CDR3 region has the DNA TGCGCCAGCACCCCCACCCTGCTAGCGGGGAACTCCTACGAGCAGTACTTC. The chain carries TRBV4-1 and TRBJ2-7; 9 nucleotides line up with TRBD2. The CDR3 consists of 17 residues. Germline V gene sequence: CDR1 MGHRA, CDR2 YSYEKL. V gave up 7 bases and J gave up 0 bases; unmatched junction bases: 13.

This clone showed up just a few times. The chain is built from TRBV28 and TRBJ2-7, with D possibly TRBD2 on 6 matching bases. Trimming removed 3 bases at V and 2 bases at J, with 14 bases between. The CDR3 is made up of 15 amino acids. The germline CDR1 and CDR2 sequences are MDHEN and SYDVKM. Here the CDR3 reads CASSLPGTYPYEQYF. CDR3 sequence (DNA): TGTGCCAGCAGTTTGCCCGGGACTTACCCCTACGAGCAGTACTTC.

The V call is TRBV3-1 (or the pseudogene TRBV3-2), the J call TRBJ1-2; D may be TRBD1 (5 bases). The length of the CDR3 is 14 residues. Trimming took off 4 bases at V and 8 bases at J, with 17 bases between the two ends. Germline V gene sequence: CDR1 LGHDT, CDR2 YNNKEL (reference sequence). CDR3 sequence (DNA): TGTGCCAGCAGCCGCAGCGGGACGGCGGGGGGCTACACCTTC. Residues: CASSRSGTAGGYTF.

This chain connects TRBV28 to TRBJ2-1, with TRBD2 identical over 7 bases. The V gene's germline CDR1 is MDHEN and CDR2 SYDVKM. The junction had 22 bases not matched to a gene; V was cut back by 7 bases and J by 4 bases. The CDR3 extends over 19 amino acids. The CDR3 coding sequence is TGTGCCAGCAAGTACCCCCCGGGGGGAGGCGCGGGGGTATACAATGAGCAGTTCTTC. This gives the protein CASKYPPGGGAGVYNEQFF.

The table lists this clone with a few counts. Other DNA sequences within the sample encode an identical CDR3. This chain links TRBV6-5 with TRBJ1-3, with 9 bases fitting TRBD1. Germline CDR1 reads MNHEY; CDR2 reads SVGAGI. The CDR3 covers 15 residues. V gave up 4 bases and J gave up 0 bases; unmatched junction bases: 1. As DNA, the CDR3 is TGTGCCAGCAGTTCGACAGGGGGCTCTGGAAACACCATATATTTT. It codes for CASSSTGGSGNTIYF.

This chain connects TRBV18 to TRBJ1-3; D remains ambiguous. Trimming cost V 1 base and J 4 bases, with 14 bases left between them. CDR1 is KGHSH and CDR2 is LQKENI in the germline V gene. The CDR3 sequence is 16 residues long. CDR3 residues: CASSPREFSAGNTIYF. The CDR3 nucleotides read TGTGCCAGCTCACCACGGGAGTTCTCGGCGGGAAACACCATATATTTT.

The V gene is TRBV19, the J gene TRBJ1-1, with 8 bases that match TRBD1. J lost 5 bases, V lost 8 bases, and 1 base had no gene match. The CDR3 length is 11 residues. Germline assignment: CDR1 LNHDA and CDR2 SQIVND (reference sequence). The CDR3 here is CASGQGTEAFF. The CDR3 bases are TGTGCCAGTGGACAGGGTACTGAAGCTTTCTTT.

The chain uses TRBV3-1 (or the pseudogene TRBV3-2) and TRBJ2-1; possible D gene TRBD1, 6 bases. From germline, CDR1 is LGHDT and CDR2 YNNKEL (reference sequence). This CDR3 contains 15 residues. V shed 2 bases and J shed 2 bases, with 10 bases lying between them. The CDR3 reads CASSQRRGTYNEQFF. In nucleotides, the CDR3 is TGTGCCAGCAGCCAACGAAGGGGGACCTACAATGAGCAGTTCTTC.

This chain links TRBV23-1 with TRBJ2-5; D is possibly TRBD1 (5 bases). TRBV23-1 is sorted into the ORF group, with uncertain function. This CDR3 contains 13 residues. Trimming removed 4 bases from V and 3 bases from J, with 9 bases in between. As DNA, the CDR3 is TGCGCCAGCAGTCGTCAGGGCGAAGAGACCCAGTACTTC. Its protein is CASSRQGEETQYF.

The CDR3 DNA sequence: TGTGCCAGCAGCAAAGCCGGGAATCAGCCCCAGCATTTT. Its protein product is CASSKAGNQPQHF. The V and J genes are TRBV21-1 and TRBJ1-5. TRBV21-1 is a pseudogene. The CDR3 has 13 amino acids.

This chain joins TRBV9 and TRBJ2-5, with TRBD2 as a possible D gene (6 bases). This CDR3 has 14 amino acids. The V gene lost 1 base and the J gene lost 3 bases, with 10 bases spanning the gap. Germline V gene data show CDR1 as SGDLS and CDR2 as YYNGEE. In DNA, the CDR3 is TGTGCCAGCAGCGTATTTCCTAGCGAAGAGACCCAGTACTTC. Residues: CASSVFPSEETQYF.